Listed below are T cell receptor beta chains from one sample, sequenced in a study of cytomegalovirus exposure and HLA in healthy donors. Clones were sequenced by immunoSEQ multiplex PCR, and TCRdb holds only the in-frame ones, with some missing. The table shows some 130,000 clones, with approximately 80% occurring only once. The sample consisted of PBMCs. These TCRs come from a woman in her thirties or forties in good health and CMV-seronegative. Both conserved end residues are part of each CDR3. The D gene is left open where the match is weak. Some rows mark clone size as missing; the rest say once, few, many or name a class of expanded clone.

clone size	D gene	V gene	J gene	CDR3 DNA	CDR3 protein
NA	TRBD2	TRBV6-5	TRBJ2-7	TGTGCCAGCAGTTACTCGTTAGCGGGGGTAACCTACGAGCAGTACTTC	CASSYSLAGVTYEQYF
NA	NA	TRBV10-3	TRBJ1-3	TGTGCCATCACAGGCGGGGTAGGAAACACCATATATTTT	CAITGGVGNTIYF
NA	NA	TRBV7-9	TRBJ1-4	TGTGCCAGCAGCTTAGTAACTGCAACTAATGAAAAACTGTTTTTT	CASSLVTATNEKLFF
few	NA	TRBV6-1	TRBJ1-4	TGTGCCAGCAGTGGATCGACAGGCGGGAATGAAAAACTGTTTTTT	CASSGSTGGNEKLFF
NA	NA	TRBV5-6	TRBJ1-2	TGTGCCAGCAGCTTGGGGGCCTGGCCATCGGGGGGCTACACCTTC	CASSLGAWPSGGYTF
NA	TRBD1	TRBV6-5	TRBJ2-7	TGTGCCAGCAGTCCATCCGGGACAGGGTCTTACGAGCAGTACTTC	CASSPSGTGSYEQYF
NA	TRBD1	TRBV18	TRBJ2-5	TGTGCCAGCTCACTTTACAGGGGGCAAGAGACCCAGTACTTC	CASSLYRGQETQYF
NA	NA	TRBV6-5	TRBJ1-2	TGTGCCAGCAGTCAGACGGGGGGATTATTGTATGGCTACACCTTC	CASSQTGGLLYGYTF
NA	NA	TRBV4-1	TRBJ2-1	TGCGCCAGCAGCCAAGAACGAGCCTCGTACAATGAGCAGTTCTTC	CASSQERASYNEQFF
NA	TRBD2	TRBV28	TRBJ2-1	TGTGCCAGCAGACCGACTAGCATCTATGAGCAGTTCTTC	CASRPTSIYEQFF
once	NA	TRBV10-3	TRBJ1-2	TGTGCCATCAGGGCACAGGGAAGTGGCTACACCTTC	CAIRAQGSGYTF
few	TRBD1	TRBV6-5	TRBJ1-1	TGTGCCAGCAGTGCTAGGGGGCTCATCAACACTGAAGCTTTCTTT	CASSARGLINTEAFF
few	NA	TRBV7-2	TRBJ2-7	TGTGCCAGCAGCTTAGCGATCCTTAGTAGCTACGAGCAGTACTTC	CASSLAILSSYEQYF
NA	TRBD1	TRBV6-1	TRBJ1-3	TGTGCCAGCAGTGCCCCGGGACAGGGCTCTGGAAACACCATATATTTT	CASSAPGQGSGNTIYF
NA	NA	TRBV7-8	TRBJ2-1	TGTGCCAGCAGCTTAATAAGGGGAGGCTCCTACAATGAGCAGTTCTTC	CASSLIRGGSYNEQFF
NA	NA	TRBV5-1	TRBJ1-2	TGCGCCAGCAGCTTGGGCGGAACCCGTGGCTACACCTTC	CASSLGGTRGYTF
once	NA	TRBV6-6	TRBJ1-4	TGTGCCAGCAGTCAACACGTTATCAGGGAAGGAGAAAAACTGTTTTTT	CASSQHVIREGEKLFF